The clone carrying this T cell receptor (beta chain) was detected once. This CDR3 is also generated by other DNA sequences in the sample. Assay: immunoSEQ multiplex PCR; the TCRdb copy retains only in-frame clones and omits some. This sample yields about 2.1 million clones, of which just under 95% are seen a single time; more than 1.5% belongs to the top ten. The data belong to a study of shared clonotypes between healthy human individuals. Germline CDR1 and CDR2: SGDLS and YYNGEE. The CDR3 runs to 13 residues. V lost 2 bases and J 1 base, leaving 6 bases between the germline ends. As defined, naive CD8 cells were CD45RO-negative and positively selected for CCR7, with terminally differentiated effector memory CD45RA+ cells excluded.

This TCR was sampled from a young man in good health. Some clones in this sample may be carry-over from other donors' samples. The rearrangement uses TRBV9 and TRBJ1-1; D ambiguous. Sequenced sample: naive CD8+ T cells from PBMCs. DNA for the CDR3: TGTGCCAGCAGCGTTACGGGGAACACTGAAGCTTTCTTT. Protein: CASSVTGNTEAFF.